This T cell receptor (beta chain) came from a study of blood T cell repertoires in COVID-19. As for the study in general: Samples of COVID-19 (acute and convalescent) were obtained from the United States, Italy and Spain. Sources were T cells, B-cell-depleted T cells, or PBMCs; the material itself was cDNA or gDNA.

Per the original methods: Estimates of nucleated cell counts were drawn from the amplification of reference gene primers. Generated by immunoSEQ multiplex PCR, the TCRdb table keeps only in-frame clones and is missing some. D and trimming were read from the DNA, whereas the V and J calls and clone size are those reported in that table. The table records about 260,000 clones, approximately 86% of them present only once. Germline loops: CDR1 SGHTA, CDR2 FQGNSA. The CDR3 is 14 residues long. V dropped 2 bases and J dropped 7 bases, with 12 bases sitting between them. The chain joins TRBV7-2 to TRBJ2-1, with TRBD2 as a possible D gene (5 bases). The clonotype was recovered from a young man with active or convalescent COVID-19. Sequencing was performed on peripheral blood. The CDR3 nucleotides read TGTGCCAGCAGCTTACTCTGGGAGAAGAATGAGCAGTTCTTC. Translating it yields CASSLLWEKNEQFF.